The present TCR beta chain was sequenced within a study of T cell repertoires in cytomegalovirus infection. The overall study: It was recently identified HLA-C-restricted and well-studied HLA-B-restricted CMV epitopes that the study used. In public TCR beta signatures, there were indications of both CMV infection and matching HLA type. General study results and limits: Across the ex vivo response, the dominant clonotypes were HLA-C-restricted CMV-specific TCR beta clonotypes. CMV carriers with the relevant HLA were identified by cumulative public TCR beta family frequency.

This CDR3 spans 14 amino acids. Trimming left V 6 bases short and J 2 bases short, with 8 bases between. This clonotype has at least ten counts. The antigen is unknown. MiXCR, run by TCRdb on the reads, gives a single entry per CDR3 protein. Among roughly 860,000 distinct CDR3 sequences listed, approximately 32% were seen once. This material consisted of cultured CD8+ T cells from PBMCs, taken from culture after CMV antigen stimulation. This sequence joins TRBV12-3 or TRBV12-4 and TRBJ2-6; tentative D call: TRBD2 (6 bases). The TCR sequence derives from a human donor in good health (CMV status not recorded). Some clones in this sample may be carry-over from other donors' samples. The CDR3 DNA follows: TGTGCCAGCAGGCGGGGTACTGGGGCCAACGTCCTGACTTTC. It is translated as CASRRGTGANVLTF.